Described below is a single TCR beta chain sequence and its context. The data originate from a study of blood T cell repertoires in COVID-19. The data were produced by immunoSEQ multiplex PCR, yet TCRdb's version contains in-frame clones alone and is incomplete. The sample lists under 70,000 clones, 70% to 75% occurring once. This CDR3 contains 15 residues. Per germline, CDR1 LGHNT and CDR2 FRNRAP. Unmatched junction bases numbered 11, after V lost 6 bases and J lost 7 bases. V is TRBV12-5 and J is TRBJ1-4; 7 bases fit TRBD1. Material: peripheral blood. The clonotype comes from a woman in her 70s with acute or convalescent COVID-19. The CDR3 DNA follows: TGTGCTAGTGGGCTCAGACAGGGAGCGGCTGAAAAACTGTTTTTT. Translating it yields CASGLRQGAAEKLFF. Using reference TRBV12-5 and TRBJ1-4 for the parts outside the CDR3, the full variable domain is DARVTQTPRHKVTEMGQEVTMRCQPILGHNTVFWYRQTMMQGLELLAYFRNRAPLDDSGMPKDRFSAEMPDATLATLKIQPSEPRDSAVYFCASGLRQGAAEKLFFGSGTQLSVL.